The source of this T cell receptor beta chain is a study of regulatory T cells in long-lasting Graves disease. Study-wide points: Clonotypes that were public and shared totalled some 2,900 in persistent patients versus 750 to 1,000 in new patients. Tissue studied was limited to peripheral blood, excluding thyroid tissue.

Time point denoted: newly diagnosed GD, antithyroid drugs for less than 3 months. PBMC RNA served as the TCR library source. As a group, patients came from one endocrinology department in Xi'an, China. Assembly of TCR beta libraries relied on iRepertoire HTBI primers together with Arm-PCR of CDR3 regions. TCRdb re-called the multiplex PCR reads with MiXCR, one entry per CDR3 protein. The profile shows about 470,000 distinct CDR3 sequences, 15% of them singletons. The sample holds a few counts of this clonotype. Its antigen is undetermined. This sample also appeared in a second study, on T cells in Graves' hyperthyroidism and ophthalmopathy. This second study says: Researchers ran a first-round RT-PCR on the TCR CDR3 using the HTBI primer set.

This clonotype was obtained from a woman aged 25 to 45 with Graves disease. Here the sequenced sample was peripheral blood mononuclear cells (PBMCs), taken at new diagnosis, from a patient treated with antithyroid drugs.

CDR3 protein: CASSPPASSGKAGELFF. CDR3 DNA: TGCGCCAGCAGCCCCCCGGCCTCTAGCGGGAAGGCCGGGGAGCTGTTTTTT. The chain carries TRBV10-1 and TRBJ2-2, with 9 bases aligning to TRBD2. The V gene's germline CDR1 is WNHNN and CDR2 SYGVQD (reference sequence). This CDR3 has 17 amino acids. V lost 6 bases, J lost 6 bases, and 14 bases stayed unmatched.